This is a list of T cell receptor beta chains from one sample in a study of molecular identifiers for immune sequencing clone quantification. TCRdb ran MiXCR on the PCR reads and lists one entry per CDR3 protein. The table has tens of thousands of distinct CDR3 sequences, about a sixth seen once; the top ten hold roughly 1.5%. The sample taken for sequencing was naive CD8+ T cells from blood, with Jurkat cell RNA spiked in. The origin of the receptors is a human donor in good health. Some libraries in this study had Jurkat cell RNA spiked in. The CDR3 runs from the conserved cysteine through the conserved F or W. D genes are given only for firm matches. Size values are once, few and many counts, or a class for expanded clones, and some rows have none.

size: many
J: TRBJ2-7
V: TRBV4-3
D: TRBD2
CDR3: CASSQGHGRPSYEQYF
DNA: TGCGCCAGCAGCCAAGGTCACGGGAGGCCGTCCTACGAGCAGTACTTC

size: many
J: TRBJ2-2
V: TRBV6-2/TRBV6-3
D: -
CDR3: CASSYGAWDTGELFF
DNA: TGTGCCAGCAGTTACGGGGCCTGGGACACCGGGGAGCTGTTTTTT

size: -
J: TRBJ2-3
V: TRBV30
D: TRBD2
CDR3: CAWSQLSGSYDARYF
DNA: TGTGCCTGGAGCCAGCTCAGCGGGAGTTACGATGCGCGGTATTTT

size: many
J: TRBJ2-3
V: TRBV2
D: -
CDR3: CATFSAERTTDTQYF
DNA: TGTGCCACCTTCTCGGCGGAGCGGACCACAGATACGCAGTATTTT

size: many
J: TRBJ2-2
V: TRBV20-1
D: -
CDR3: CSARKRRLENTGELFF
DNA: TGCAGTGCTAGAAAGAGGCGGCTAGAGAACACCGGGGAGCTGTTTTTT

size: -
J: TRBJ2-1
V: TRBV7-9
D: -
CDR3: CASSLRGPEQFF
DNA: TGTGCCAGCAGCTTACGGGGGCCTGAGCAGTTCTTC

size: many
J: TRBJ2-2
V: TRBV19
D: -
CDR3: CASSIVETGELFF
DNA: TGTGCCAGTAGTATCGTGGAGACCGGGGAGCTGTTTTTT

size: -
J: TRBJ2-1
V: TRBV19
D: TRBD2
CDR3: CASSPLAGLSYNEQFF
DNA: TGTGCCAGTAGTCCCCTAGCGGGACTCTCCTACAATGAGCAGTTCTTC

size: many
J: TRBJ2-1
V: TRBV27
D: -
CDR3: CASSLSQGPEQFF
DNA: TGTGCCAGCAGTTTATCACAGGGTCCCGAGCAGTTCTTC

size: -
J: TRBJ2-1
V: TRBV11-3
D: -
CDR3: CASSLGPPQNQNNEQFF
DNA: TGTGCCAGCAGCTTAGGGCCCCCGCAGAATCAGAACAATGAGCAGTTCTTC

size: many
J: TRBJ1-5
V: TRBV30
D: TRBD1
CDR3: CAWSGGTGNQPQHF
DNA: TGTGCCTGGAGTGGCGGGACAGGGAATCAGCCCCAGCATTTT

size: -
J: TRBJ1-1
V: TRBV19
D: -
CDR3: CASSMAQLSTEAFF
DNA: TGTGCCAGTAGTATGGCTCAGCTGAGCACTGAAGCTTTCTTT

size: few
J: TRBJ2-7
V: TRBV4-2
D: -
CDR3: CASSFGLPGEQYF
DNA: TGTGCCAGCAGCTTTGGACTCCCGGGGGAGCAGTACTTC

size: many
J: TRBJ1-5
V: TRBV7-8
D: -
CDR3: CASSLPGARQPQHF
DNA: TGTGCCAGCAGCCTGCCGGGGGCAAGACAGCCCCAGCATTTT

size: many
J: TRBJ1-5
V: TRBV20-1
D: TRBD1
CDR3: CSAASPGTGLSWAQHF
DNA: TGCAGTGCTGCAAGCCCCGGGACAGGGTTATCTTGGGCCCAGCATTTT

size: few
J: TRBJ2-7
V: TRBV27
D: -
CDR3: CASSITGYEQYF
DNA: TGTGCCAGCAGTATAACAGGTTACGAGCAGTACTTC

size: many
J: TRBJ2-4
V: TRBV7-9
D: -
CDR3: CASSQIWEIAKNIQYF
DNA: TGTGCCAGCAGCCAAATTTGGGAAATAGCCAAAAACATTCAGTACTTC

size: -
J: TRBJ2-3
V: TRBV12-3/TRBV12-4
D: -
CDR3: CASSSVRADTQYF
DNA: TGTGCCAGCAGTTCTGTGAGGGCAGATACGCAGTATTTT

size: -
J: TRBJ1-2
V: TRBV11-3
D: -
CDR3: CAGSLGRFYGYTF
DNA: TGTGCCGGCAGCCTGGGGCGCTTCTATGGCTACACCTTC

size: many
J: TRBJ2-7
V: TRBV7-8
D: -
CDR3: CASSLGRYEQYF
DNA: TGTGCCAGCAGCCTAGGTCGGTACGAGCAGTACTTC

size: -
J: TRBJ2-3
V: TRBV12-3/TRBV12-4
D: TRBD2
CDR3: CASSLTSGRSGTDTQYF
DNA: TGTGCCAGCAGTTTAACGAGCGGGAGATCAGGCACAGATACGCAGTATTTT